This TCR beta chain was sequenced for a study of cytomegalovirus exposure and HLA in healthy donors. Study results and limitations: In a later analysis, common viral pathogens appeared linked to several of the most significant clusters. Indistinguishability led to the exclusion of some V segments, TRBV6-2 and TRBV6-3 included.

V shed 4 bases and J shed 4 bases, with 14 bases lying between them. This CDR3 region has 15 residues. The germline CDR1 and CDR2 sequences are SGHNT and YYREEE (reference sequence). PCR amplification relied on 60 Vbeta primers (plus 13 Jbeta primers). The method was immunoSEQ multiplex PCR; TCRdb's version includes in-frame clones alone and lacks a portion of them. The repertoire holds 100,000 or so clones, with 70% to 80% as singletons. As concerns this clone: Its specificity is not known.

Healthy bone marrow donors supplied every sample. The sequenced sample was PBMCs. This chain connects TRBV5-4 to TRBJ2-2; a weak D match, TRBD1 (5 bases). This receptor was obtained from a man aged 40-49 years in good health and CMV-seronegative. CDR3 nucleotide sequence: TGTGCCAGCAGCCTGGGATGGGGCGGCACCGGGGAGCTGTTTTTT. The encoded protein is CASSLGWGGTGELFF. Based on the CDR3 plus reference TRBV5-4 and TRBJ2-2, the full variable domain is ETGVTQSPTHLIKTRGQQVTLRCSSQSGHNTVSWYQQALGQGPQFIFQYYREEENGRGNFPPRFSGLQFPNYSSELNVNALELDDSALYLCASSLGWGGTGELFFGEGSRLTVL.